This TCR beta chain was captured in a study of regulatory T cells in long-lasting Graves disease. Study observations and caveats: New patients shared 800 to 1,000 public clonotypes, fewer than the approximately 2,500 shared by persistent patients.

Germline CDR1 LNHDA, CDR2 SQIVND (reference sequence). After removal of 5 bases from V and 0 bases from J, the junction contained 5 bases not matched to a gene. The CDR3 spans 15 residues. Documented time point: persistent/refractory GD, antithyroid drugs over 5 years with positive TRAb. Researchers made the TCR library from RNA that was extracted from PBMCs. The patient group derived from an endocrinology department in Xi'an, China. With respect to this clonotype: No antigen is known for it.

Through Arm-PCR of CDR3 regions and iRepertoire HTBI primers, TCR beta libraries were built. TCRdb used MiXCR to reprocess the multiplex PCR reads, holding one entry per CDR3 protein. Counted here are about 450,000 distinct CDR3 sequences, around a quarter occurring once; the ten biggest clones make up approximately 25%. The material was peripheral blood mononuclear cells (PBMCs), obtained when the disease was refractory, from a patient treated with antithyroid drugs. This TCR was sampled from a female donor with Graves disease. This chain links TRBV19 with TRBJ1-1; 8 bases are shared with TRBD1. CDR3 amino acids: CASSPDRGLNTEAFF. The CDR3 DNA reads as TGTGCCAGTAGTCCAGACAGGGGATTGAACACTGAAGCTTTCTTT.